This T cell receptor (beta chain) was recorded in a study of blood T cell repertoires in COVID-19. This clone was observed once. The repertoire was sequenced with immunoSEQ multiplex PCR; TCRdb's copy has only in-frame clones and lacks some. The profile shows roughly 160,000 clones, 75% to 90% of them singletons. Allocation to cohorts depended on clinical history reported by the participants. Donors of Cohort 3 who recovered were those that had two negative PCRs, clearance, or symptom resolution. Germline V gene data show CDR1 as ENHRY and CDR2 as SYGVKD. CDR3 length equals 16 residues. The ends were cut back, 0 bases at V and 3 bases at J, with 9 bases in the middle.

The J gene is TRBJ2-6, the V gene TRBV10-3; D remains ambiguous. The clonotype originates from a woman between 55 and 75 years old who had recovered from COVID-19. The sample comprised PBMCs or T cells enriched from blood (not recorded which). CDR3 in amino acids: CAISESWALGANVLTF. DNA for the CDR3: TGTGCCATCAGTGAGTCGTGGGCACTTGGGGCCAACGTCCTGACTTTC.